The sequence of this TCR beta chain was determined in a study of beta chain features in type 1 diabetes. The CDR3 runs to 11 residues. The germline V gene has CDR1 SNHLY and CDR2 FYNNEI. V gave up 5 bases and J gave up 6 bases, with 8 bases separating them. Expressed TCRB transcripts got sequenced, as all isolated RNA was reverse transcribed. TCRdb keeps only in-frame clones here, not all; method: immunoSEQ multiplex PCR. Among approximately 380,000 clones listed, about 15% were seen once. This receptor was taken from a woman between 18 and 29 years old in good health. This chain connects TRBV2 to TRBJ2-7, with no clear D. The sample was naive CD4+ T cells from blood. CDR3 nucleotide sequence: TGTGCCAGCAGTCACGCAGGCGAGCAGTACTTC. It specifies CASSHAGEQYF. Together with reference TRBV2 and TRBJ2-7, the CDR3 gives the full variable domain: EPEVTQTPSHQVTQMGQEVILRCVPISNHLYFYWYRQILGQKVEFLVSFYNNEISEKSEIFDDQFSVERPDGSNFTLKIRSTKLEDSAMYFCASSHAGEQYFGPGTRLTVT.